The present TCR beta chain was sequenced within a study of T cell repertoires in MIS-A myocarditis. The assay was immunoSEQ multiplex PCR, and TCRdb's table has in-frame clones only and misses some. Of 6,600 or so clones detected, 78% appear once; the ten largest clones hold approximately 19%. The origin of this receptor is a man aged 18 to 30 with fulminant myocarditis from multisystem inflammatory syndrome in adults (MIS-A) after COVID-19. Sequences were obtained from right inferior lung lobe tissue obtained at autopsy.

The CDR3 sequence is CASSPPGRRDNQPQHF. Written as DNA, the CDR3 is TGTGCCAGCAGTCCCCCGGGGCGGCGCGACAATCAGCCCCAGCATTTT. V usage is TRBV6-2 or TRBV6-3 and J usage is TRBJ1-5, with D possibly matching TRBD1 (5 bases). The V end was cut by 5 bases, the J end by 3 bases, with 17 bases between. The germline CDR1 and CDR2 sequences are MNHEY and SVGEGT. The CDR3 contains 16 residues.